The text below deals with one T cell receptor beta chain. What it binds is not known. This sample is part of a study of blood T cells in healthy people across ages. V was shortened by 5 bases and J by 3 bases, with 8 bases between the two germline ends. The V gene's germline CDR1 is SGHTA and CDR2 FQGTGA. This CDR3 is 13 amino acids long. A second about 7 to 11 cycle PCR used barcoded and J-beta primers. One entry per CDR3 protein, called by TCRdb with MiXCR from the 5' RACE reads. The sample lists under 700,000 distinct CDR3 sequences; about 24% were seen once. Study-wide points: Unknown CMV status may confound age-related changes in expanded clones. Among T cells, TCR beta diversity per million cells dropped roughly linearly as age rose.

Each donor supplied ten milliliters of peripheral blood. The data were also submitted as part of a second study, on T cells of mothers and their children. That study reports: A few healthy Caucasian mothers, along with their six children, served as the donors.

The V gene is TRBV7-3, the J gene TRBJ1-5; D not certain. The clonotype comes from a boy younger than 18 in good health. The source material was blood. CDR3 coding DNA: TGTGCCAGCAGCGGAGGGAACAATCAGCCCCAGCATTTT. Encoded protein: CASSGGNNQPQHF.